This is a list of T cell receptor beta chains from one sample in a study of blood T cell repertoires in COVID-19. Clones were sequenced by immunoSEQ multiplex PCR, and TCRdb holds only the in-frame ones, with some missing. The sample has roughly 200,000 clones, about 88% seen once. The sequenced material came from PBMCs or T cells enriched from blood (not recorded which). All receptors derive from a woman aged 40 to 49 with acute COVID-19. Each CDR3 is given with its conserved first and last residue. A D gene is named only where the DNA matches it firmly. Size values are once, few and many counts, or a class for expanded clones, and some rows have none.

V gene	clone size	J gene	D gene	CDR3 protein	CDR3 DNA
TRBV18	.	TRBJ1-2	TRBD1	CASSPRTGVLSNYGYTF	TGTGCCAGCTCACCAAGGACAGGGGTTCTAAGTAACTATGGCTACACCTTC
TRBV5-6	.	TRBJ1-2	TRBD1	CASSLGTGGVYGYTF	TGTGCCAGCAGCTTGGGGACAGGGGGCGTCTATGGCTACACCTTC
TRBV28	.	TRBJ1-1	.	CASSLVGSTEAFF	TGTGCCAGCAGTTTAGTGGGGAGCACTGAAGCTTTCTTT
TRBV5-4	.	TRBJ2-7	.	CASSLLAVGDEQYF	TGTGCCAGCAGCTTGTTAGCGGTAGGGGACGAGCAGTACTTC
TRBV7-9	.	TRBJ2-1	.	CASSPPGGTYNEQFF	TGTGCCAGCAGCCCGCCGGGCGGGACGTACAATGAGCAGTTCTTC
TRBV25-1	few	TRBJ2-5	.	CARALGETQYF	TGTGCCAGGGCCCTCGGGGAGACCCAGTACTTC
TRBV7-9	.	TRBJ2-5	.	CASSLAAGDETQYF	TGTGCCAGCAGCTTAGCCGCAGGGGACGAGACCCAGTACTTC
TRBV19	.	TRBJ2-1	.	CASSMGGGSAAFGEQFF	TGTGCCAGTAGTATGGGGGGCGGGAGTGCGGCTTTTGGCGAGCAGTTCTTC
TRBV30	few	TRBJ2-1	TRBD2	CAWRGDYTKNNEQFF	TGTGCCTGGAGGGGGGACTACACAAAAAACAATGAGCAGTTCTTC
TRBV27	once	TRBJ1-2	TRBD1	CASTTGQGFGYTF	TGTGCCAGCACTACAGGACAGGGTTTCGGCTACACCTTC
TRBV10-2	once	TRBJ2-7	TRBD1	CAIGQGGYEQYF	TGCGCCATTGGACAGGGGGGGTACGAGCAGTACTTC
TRBV27	.	TRBJ1-6	.	CASSPTQGNNSPLHF	TGTGCCAGCAGTCCCACACAGGGAAATAATTCACCCCTCCACTTT
TRBV10-3	.	TRBJ2-2	.	CAAGGASGELFF	TGTGCCGCCGGGGGAGCATCCGGGGAGCTGTTTTTT
TRBV7-2	.	TRBJ1-5	TRBD1	CASSATGGASPQHF	TGTGCCAGCAGCGCTACAGGGGGCGCGTCGCCCCAGCATTTT
TRBV28	.	TRBJ1-2	.	CASSSLGGSGAYGYTF	TGTGCCAGCAGTTCCCTCGGGGGGTCAGGGGCCTATGGCTACACCTTC
TRBV6-2/TRBV6-3	.	TRBJ2-3	TRBD2	CASSLGLAGGLTDTQYF	TGTGCCAGCAGTTTAGGACTAGCGGGGGGCCTCACAGATACGCAGTATTTT
TRBV12-5	.	TRBJ2-5	TRBD1	CASGTGTAETQYF	TGTGCTAGTGGCACCGGGACAGCAGAGACCCAGTACTTC
TRBV5-4	.	TRBJ2-1	TRBD1	CASSLYDRGTYNEQFF	TGTGCCAGCAGCTTGTACGACAGGGGGACCTACAATGAGCAGTTCTTC
TRBV3-1/TRBV3-2	.	TRBJ1-3	.	CASSLWTRLDGNTIYF	TGTGCCAGCAGCCTCTGGACAAGGCTAGATGGAAACACCATATATTTT
TRBV3-1/TRBV3-2	.	TRBJ1-2	.	CASKTQGNYGYTF	TGTGCCAGCAAAACCCAGGGAAACTATGGCTACACCTTC
TRBV27	once	TRBJ1-4	TRBD1	CASRRTGSNEKLFF	TGTGCCAGCAGGAGGACAGGGAGTAATGAAAAACTGTTTTTT
TRBV30	.	TRBJ2-1	.	CACEGGYYNEQFF	TGTGCCTGCGAGGGCGGATATTACAATGAGCAGTTCTTC
TRBV7-9	.	TRBJ2-2	TRBD2	CASSFQTLLAGVGFGELFF	TGTGCCAGCAGCTTTCAAACCCTACTAGCGGGAGTTGGTTTCGGGGAGCTGTTTTTT
TRBV2	few	TRBJ2-7	TRBD1	CASRPSTGATYEQYF	TGTGCCAGCAGGCCTTCGACAGGGGCCACCTACGAGCAGTACTTC
TRBV29-1	.	TRBJ1-2	.	CSVDRGRNYGYTF	TGCAGCGTTGATAGAGGGAGGAACTATGGCTACACCTTC
TRBV19	.	TRBJ1-4	.	CASSIFHIANEKLFF	TGTGCCAGTAGTATATTCCACATTGCTAATGAAAAACTGTTTTTT
TRBV6-6	.	TRBJ2-7	.	CASSPRGDRVDAYEQYF	TGTGCCAGCAGTCCGAGAGGAGACAGAGTCGATGCGTACGAGCAGTACTTC
TRBV18	.	TRBJ2-7	.	CASSPTVIELQNEQYF	TGTGCCAGCTCACCAACAGTGATAGAGCTCCAGAACGAGCAGTACTTC
TRBV9	.	TRBJ1-3	.	CASSPGHLSGNTIYF	TGTGCCAGCAGCCCAGGGCACCTCTCTGGAAACACCATATATTTT
TRBV4-1	.	TRBJ1-4	TRBD1	CASSQDGTGGHEKLFF	TGCGCCAGCAGCCAAGACGGGACAGGGGGGCATGAAAAACTGTTTTTT
TRBV6-5	.	TRBJ1-3	.	CASTRTGVGNTIYF	TGTGCCAGCACTAGAACGGGGGTCGGAAACACCATATATTTT
TRBV7-6	.	TRBJ2-2	.	CASSPRGGNTGELFF	TGTGCCAGCAGCCCTAGGGGGGGGAACACCGGGGAGCTGTTTTTT
TRBV5-4	.	TRBJ1-2	.	CASSFPASGLYGYTF	TGTGCCAGCAGCTTTCCGGCGTCTGGGCTATATGGCTACACCTTC
TRBV9	.	TRBJ2-1	TRBD2	CASSVGPMGAGGLNEQFF	TGTGCCAGCAGCGTAGGGCCCATGGGGGCGGGAGGGCTCAATGAGCAGTTCTTC
TRBV6-5	.	TRBJ2-3	TRBD2	CASSWIAGGSTDTQYF	TGTGCCAGCAGTTGGATAGCGGGGGGGAGCACAGATACGCAGTATTTT
TRBV12-3/TRBV12-4	.	TRBJ1-2	.	CASSFIANYGYTF	TGTGCCAGCAGTTTCATAGCAAACTATGGCTACACCTTC
TRBV14	many	TRBJ2-5	.	CASSQRQFQETQYF	TGTGCCAGCAGCCAAAGACAGTTCCAAGAGACCCAGTACTTC
TRBV29-1	.	TRBJ1-2	.	CSVEDGGPYGYTF	TGCAGCGTTGAAGATGGGGGCCCCTATGGCTACACCTTC
TRBV13	few	TRBJ2-2	.	CASSLGDLVTGELFF	TGTGCCAGCAGCTTAGGGGATCTAGTCACCGGGGAGCTGTTTTTT
TRBV7-9	.	TRBJ1-3	TRBD1	CASSHRQGEGNTIYF	TGTGCCAGCAGCCACCGACAGGGAGAAGGAAACACCATATATTTT